This T cell receptor beta chain comes out of a study of CD4 T cells in relation to SARS-CoV-2 and coronaviruses. Survey-level TCR-beta sequencing used DNA from CEF-cultured naive and memory CD4+ T cells. The repertoire was sequenced with immunoSEQ multiplex PCR; TCRdb's copy has only in-frame clones and lacks some. The table includes about 39,000 clones, approximately 80% detected once. Germline loops: CDR1 SEHNR, CDR2 FQNEAQ (reference sequence). Germline trimming cut 5 bases from V and 5 bases from J; bases unmatched to any gene: 4. The CDR3 is 13 residues long. For around ten days, roughly 9 x 10^4 sorted CD4+ cells grew with T cell-depleted PBMCs and CEF. With regard to this clone: Its target is unknown.

Sequencing was performed on naive CD4+ T cells from PBMCs, cultured in vitro. Described subset: naive CD4+ T cells isolated by negative enrichment. The chain has TRBV7-9 and TRBJ2-7, with 9 nucleotides matching TRBD1. This receptor was taken from an adult with COVID-19. CDR3 coding DNA: TGTGCCAGCAGCGGACAGGGGCTGGACGAGCAGTACTTC. Amino acids: CASSGQGLDEQYF.